This entry lists 25 T cell receptor beta chains sequenced from one sample in a study of T-cell reconstitution after alpha-beta-depleted transplantation in children. Using unique molecular identifiers, the investigators prepared the TCRbeta library. TCRdb reanalysed the PCR reads using MiXCR and keeps one entry per CDR3 protein. The data hold approximately 800,000 distinct CDR3 sequences, with around 15% observed a single time. Sequences were derived from PBMCs, mostly from graft donor cells, sampled 360 days after TCRalphabeta/CD19-depleted stem cell transplant. These receptors all come from a male patient aged 10 to 17 who had a stem cell transplant for acute lymphoblastic leukemia, so the T cells may come from the graft donor.

This clonotype was seen more than once but under ten times. The J gene is TRBJ2-1, the V gene TRBV14, with 11 bases identical to TRBD2. Germline V gives CDR1 SGHDN, CDR2 FVKESK. Trimming cost V 4 bases and J 4 bases; bases outside gene matches: 6. CDR3 size: 16 residues. Here the CDR3 DNA reads TGTGCCAGCAGCCGCCCTAGGACTAGCGGGTACAATGAGCAGTTCTTC. Residues: CASSRPRTSGYNEQFF.

This clonotype showed up just a few times. The chain uses TRBV10-3 and TRBJ2-7; possibly TRBD1 or TRBD2 for D (5 bases each). Trimming pared 3 bases from V and 8 bases from J, leaving 8 bases between. This CDR3 is built from 11 residues. Germline CDR1 reads ENHRY; CDR2 reads SYGVKD. The CDR3 region has the DNA TGTGCCATCAGTGATGGGGGACAGCAGTACTTC. It is translated as CAISDGGQQYF.

V usage is TRBV6-1 and J usage is TRBJ2-1; D gene ambiguous. CDR1 MNHNS and CDR2 SASEGT come from the germline V gene. This CDR3 has 15 amino acids. Trimming removed 7 bases at V and 1 base at J, with 14 bases between. This CDR3 reads CASTEVLLSYNEQFF. CDR3 bases: TGTGCCAGCACTGAGGTCCTTCTTTCCTACAATGAGCAGTTCTTC.

This clonotype has a handful of counts. The J gene is TRBJ2-7, the V gene TRBV15; 11 nucleotides line up with TRBD2. The CDR3 length is 15 residues. The J segment lost 2 bases and the V segment lost 5 bases, leaving 5 bases of the junction unmatched. The germline CDR1 and CDR2 sequences are LNHNV and YYDKDF (reference sequence). This CDR3 reads CATSGAGLAAYEQYF. The DNA for the CDR3 is TGTGCCACCAGCGGGGCGGGACTAGCGGCCTACGAGCAGTACTTC.

V and J are TRBV21-1 and TRBJ2-4. TRBV21-1 is annotated as a pseudogene. This CDR3 has 12 amino acids. CDR3 nucleotides: TGTGCCAGCAGCAAGGCCCAAAACATTCAGTACTTC. This translates into CASSKAQNIQYF.

The chain joins TRBV20-1 to TRBJ2-1, with D possibly being TRBD2 (6 bases). Germline CDR1 reads DFQATT; CDR2 reads SNEGSKA (reference sequence). Trimming left V 2 bases short and J 6 bases short, with 8 bases between. The CDR3 sequence is 12 residues long. The CDR3 DNA reads as TGCAGTGCTAGACTAGCGCTCAATGAGCAGTTCTTC. This encodes CSARLALNEQFF.

This clonotype has only a few counts. A much larger clone differs from this one at a single base, so this may be a read error. The rearrangement uses TRBV4-2 and TRBJ2-2; D remains unclear. The CDR3 totals 12 residues. CDR1 is LGHNA and CDR2 is YNFKEQ in the germline V gene. Trimming left V 2 bases short and J 4 bases short, with 2 bases between. The CDR3 DNA follows: TGTGCCAGCAGCCAAATCACCGGGGAGCTGTTTTTT. This encodes CASSQITGELFF.

The gene calls are TRBV6-1 and TRBJ1-2; 8 bases line up with TRBD1. Germline CDR1 MNHNS, CDR2 SASEGT. V dropped 6 bases and J dropped 8; count of bases not matched to a gene: 8. CDR3 length: 13 residues. The CDR3 region is CASRPTGGEGYTF. The CDR3, as DNA: TGTGCCAGCAGACCCACAGGGGGAGAGGGCTACACCTTC.

V and J are TRBV5-1 and TRBJ1-2, with D hard to call. CDR1 is SGHRS and CDR2 is YFSETQ in the germline V gene. Trimming took off 0 bases at V and 6 bases at J, with 15 bases between the two ends. The CDR3 is 15 residues long. CDR3 residues: CASSLEAAGPDGYTF. In DNA, the CDR3 is TGCGCCAGCAGCTTGGAGGCAGCCGGGCCCGATGGCTACACCTTC.

The V and J genes are TRBV21-1 and TRBJ2-1. TRBV21-1 constitutes a pseudogene. This CDR3 has 19 residues. The CDR3 spells CASNLKKLDRTIGYNEQFF. CDR3 sequence (DNA): TGTGCCAGCAACCTTAAAAAGTTGGACCGTACGATCGGGTACAATGAGCAGTTCTTC.

This clonotype has only a few counts. The V gene is TRBV12-3 or TRBV12-4, the J gene TRBJ2-7, with 7 bases fitting TRBD2. The CDR3 spans 16 residues. V lost 2 bases and J lost 2; bases outside the gene matches: 9. The CDR3 DNA reads as TGTGCCAGCAGTTTATGGACTAGAAGACCTACCTACGAGCAGTACTTC. Translation gives CASSLWTRRPTYEQYF.

This clonotype was counted ten times or more. J is TRBJ2-5 and V is TRBV13; no clear D gene. The CDR3 extends over 15 amino acids. CDR1 is PRHDT and CDR2 is FYEKMQ in the germline V gene (reference sequence). V lost 2 bases and J lost 3, with 13 bases in between. The chain's CDR3 is CASSLSQAGEETQYF. Here the CDR3 DNA reads TGTGCCAGCAGCTTAAGCCAGGCAGGCGAAGAGACCCAGTACTTC.

The rearrangement links TRBV7-9 to TRBJ2-1, with 10 bases fitting TRBD2. Trimming at V came to 7 bases and at J to 6 bases, leaving 15 bases not matched to a gene. From germline, CDR1 is SEHNR and CDR2 FQNEAQ (reference sequence). The CDR3 totals 17 residues. The CDR3 sequence is CASIIAAGGPRGNEQFF. The CDR3 DNA sequence: TGTGCCAGCATTATAGCAGCGGGAGGGCCCCGTGGCAATGAGCAGTTCTTC.

The rearrangement joins TRBV29-1 to TRBJ2-1; TRBD2 matches 10 bases. Germline CDR1 and CDR2: SQVTM and ANQGSEA. The trim removed 7 bases at V and 2 bases at J, leaving 8 bases unmatched. The CDR3 loop spans 15 amino acids. The CDR3 region is CSAATSGKTYNEQFF. The CDR3 DNA follows: TGCAGCGCTGCAACTAGCGGGAAGACCTACAATGAGCAGTTCTTC.

This clonotype was seen a few times. V and J are TRBV29-1 and TRBJ1-2, with a possible D match to TRBD1 (5 bases). V was shortened by 4 bases and J by 2 bases, with 8 bases between the two germline ends. The germline V gene has CDR1 SQVTM and CDR2 ANQGSEA. This CDR3 has 12 amino acids. The CDR3 sequence is CSVGDLNYGYTF. As DNA, the CDR3 is TGCAGCGTTGGGGACCTCAACTATGGCTACACCTTC.

V is TRBV25-1 and J is TRBJ2-2; D call uncertain. This CDR3 contains 14 residues. The germline V and J ends were trimmed by 2 bases and 1 base, with 5 bases remaining between them. Germline V gene data show CDR1 as MGHDK and CDR2 as SYGVNS. CDR3 in amino acids: CASSERRNTGELFF. In DNA, the CDR3 is TGTGCCAGCAGTGAACGGCGGAACACCGGGGAGCTGTTTTTT.

This clonotype appeared a few times. The chain couples TRBV3-1 to TRBJ2-7; D is possibly TRBD2 (5 bases). Per the germline V gene, CDR1 is LGHDT and CDR2 is YNNKEL (reference sequence). There are 16 residues in the CDR3. Trimming pared 5 bases from V and 2 bases from J, leaving 19 bases between. The CDR3 reads CASSSTRTATTYEQYF. CDR3 DNA: TGTGCCAGCAGCTCCACCAGGACTGCGACCACCTACGAGCAGTACTTC.

This clonotype was detected ten times or more. The chain uses TRBV12-3 or TRBV12-4 and TRBJ2-1; D unresolved. The CDR3 totals 14 residues. V was clipped by 6 bases and J by 1 base, with 10 bases between them. The CDR3 here is CASSLGRSYNEQFF. CDR3 nucleotide sequence: TGTGCCAGCAGCCTGGGCCGATCCTACAATGAGCAGTTCTTC.

This clonotype was seen a few times. This chain uses TRBV5-1 with TRBJ2-5; D is unclear. CDR3 length equals 14 residues. Trimming left V 0 bases short and J 4 bases short, with 10 bases between. Germline V gene lookup returns CDR1 SGHRS and CDR2 YFSETQ. Written as DNA, the CDR3 is TGCGCCAGCAGCTTGGCAAACAGAGGAGAGACCCAGTACTTC. Protein product: CASSLANRGETQYF.

This clonotype was counted only a few times. The chain employs TRBV20-1 and TRBJ2-3, with D perhaps given as TRBD1 or TRBD2 (6 bases each). Germline V gives CDR1 DFQATT, CDR2 SNEGSKA (reference sequence). Trimming removed 0 bases at V and 5 bases at J, with 12 bases between. This CDR3 comprises 14 residues. The CDR3 nucleotides read TGCAGTGCTAGAGATAGGGGGGTCGAAGATACGCAGTATTTT. Amino acid sequence: CSARDRGVEDTQYF.

V and J are TRBV18 and TRBJ2-5, with D tentatively TRBD1 or TRBD2 (5 bases each). Germline V gene sequence: CDR1 KGHSH, CDR2 LQKENI. Trimming took off 2 bases at V and 2 bases at J, with 12 bases between the two ends. The CDR3 sequence is 15 residues long. In DNA, the CDR3 is TGTGCCAGCTCACCATTGGGGGTCGGACAAGAGACCCAGTACTTC. Its translation is CASSPLGVGQETQYF.

This sequence joins TRBV19 and TRBJ2-1, with D unresolved. The CDR3 consists of 14 residues. CDR1 is LNHDA, CDR2 SQIVND, per germline (reference sequence). The V and J ends lost 7 bases and 4 bases respectively, with 14 bases between them. The CDR3 reads CASNVQVAYNEQFF. The CDR3, as DNA: TGTGCCAGTAACGTCCAGGTGGCTTACAATGAGCAGTTCTTC.

This clonotype has a count of ten or more. The J gene is TRBJ2-7, the V gene TRBV29-1; no clear D gene. The CDR3 has 11 amino acids. The V end lost 4 bases, the J end lost 4 bases, and 8 bases lay between the germline ends. CDR1 is SQVTM and CDR2 is ANQGSEA in the germline V gene. CDR3 region: CSVGRPYEQYF. In DNA, the CDR3 is TGCAGCGTTGGGCGACCTTACGAGCAGTACTTC.

Worth noting for this clonotype: One base away lies a much larger clone, so this may be a sequencing read error. J is TRBJ1-5 and V is TRBV12-3 or TRBV12-4; no clear D gene. The CDR3 length is 16 residues. The germline V and J ends were trimmed by 10 bases and 0 bases, with 19 bases remaining between them. CDR3 DNA sequence: TGTGCCACCAGGCCTGCGGCGCAGAATAGCAATCAGCCCCAGCATTTT. This encodes CATRPAAQNSNQPQHF.

This chain connects TRBV4-1 to TRBJ2-2; 12 nucleotides line up with TRBD2. V lost 2 bases and J lost 10; bases outside the gene matches: 14. From germline, CDR1 is MGHRA and CDR2 YSYEKL. The CDR3 consists of 18 residues. CDR3 sequence reads: CASSQPLGASGRAVELFF. The CDR3 DNA reads TGCGCCAGCAGCCAACCGCTAGGGGCTAGCGGGAGGGCGGTGGAGCTGTTTTTT.